Reported below is one T cell receptor (beta chain). The antigen is undetermined. Clones were read by immunoSEQ multiplex PCR, and TCRdb kept only the in-frame ones, dropping some. The profile covers under 85,000 clones, with approximately 94% appearing a single time and less than 0.65% taken by the ten largest. The record originates from a study of graft-versus-host responses after intestinal transplantation. Study-level points and caveats: Recipient marrow harbored GvH clones, some of which surfaced first in ileum or blood.

The TCR originated in a human donor who received an intestinal transplant. The source was unstimulated CD8+ T cells sorted from spleen or lymph node cells, collected before intestinal transplant.

The CDR3 coding sequence is TGCGCCAGCAGCCAAGTACCCGAAGGGGACACTGAAGCTTTCTTT. Translating gives CASSQVPEGDTEAFF. The chain recombines TRBV4-1 with TRBJ1-1; a possible D gene is TRBD1 (5 bases). Trimming removed 1 base from V and 3 bases from J, with 12 bases in between. Germline V lookup: CDR1 MGHRA, CDR2 YSYEKL. This CDR3 is 15 amino acids long.